A single sample gave rise to the 21 T cell receptor beta chains below, sequenced in a study of shared clonotypes between healthy human individuals. TCRdb's table, derived via immunoSEQ multiplex PCR, lists solely in-frame clones and lacks some. The sample has fewer than 1.8 million clones, 98% to 99% seen once. What was sequenced was naive CD4+ T cells sorted from blood. Specified subset: CD45RA+ positively selected. The receptors come from a man aged 30 to 45 in good health.

This chain links TRBV27 with TRBJ2-3, with D unresolved. Germline V lookup: CDR1 MNHEY, CDR2 SMNVEV (reference sequence). The V gene lost 5 bases and the J gene lost 10 bases, with 19 bases spanning the gap. The CDR3 loop spans 14 amino acids. CDR3 in DNA: TGTGCCAGCAGTCCGGTCAATGTGGTAGTAGCGCAGTATTTT. As protein: CASSPVNVVVAQYF.

The V call is TRBV10-1, the J call TRBJ1-1, with D unclear. The CDR3 consists of 15 residues. Trimming cost V 2 bases and J 1 base, with 11 bases left between them. The germline V gene encodes CDR1 WNHNN and CDR2 SYGVQD (reference sequence). The CDR3 region is CASSEGSRWNTEAFF. The CDR3 coding sequence is TGCGCCAGCAGTGAGGGTAGTCGATGGAACACTGAAGCTTTCTTT.

The chain uses TRBV5-1 and TRBJ2-3, with D possibly matching TRBD2 (5 bases). Trimming removed 1 base at V and 8 bases at J, with 11 bases between. The CDR3 runs to 13 residues. The germline V gene has CDR1 SGHRS and CDR2 YFSETQ. CDR3 amino acids: CASSLPPGGTQYF. The DNA of the CDR3 is TGCGCCAGCAGCTTGCCGCCTGGAGGTACGCAGTATTTT.

This clone was picked up one time. The gene calls are TRBV14 and TRBJ2-1; 15 positions agree with TRBD2. V shed 1 base, J shed 1 base, and the junction held 8 bases outside the gene matches. Germline V gene data show CDR1 as SGHDN and CDR2 as FVKESK. The length of the CDR3 is 20 residues. The CDR3 DNA sequence: TGTGCCAGCAGCCAAGTTCCGGGACTAGCGGGAGGAGTTTCCTACAATGAGCAGTTCTTC. It codes for CASSQVPGLAGGVSYNEQFF.

The chain carries TRBV25-1 and TRBJ1-4; 9 nucleotides line up with TRBD1. Germline assignment: CDR1 MGHDK and CDR2 SYGVNS. This CDR3 has 14 residues. V lost 6 bases, J lost 3 bases, and 2 bases stayed unmatched. The CDR3 DNA sequence: TGTGCCAGCAGAAGGACAGGGGCTAATGAAAAACTGTTTTTT. This codes for CASRRTGANEKLFF.

The chain couples TRBV9 to TRBJ2-5; 12 nucleotides agree with TRBD1. The CDR3 contains 15 residues. V gave up 2 bases and J gave up 5 bases; unmatched junction bases: 4. Germline V gives CDR1 SGDLS, CDR2 YYNGEE. The CDR3 DNA reads TGTGCCAGCAGCGTCGGGACAGGGGGCGGTGAGACCCAGTACTTC. Residues: CASSVGTGGGETQYF.

The J gene is TRBJ1-4, the V gene TRBV28, with 8 nucleotides matching TRBD1. The CDR3 spans 17 residues. The junction had 14 bases not matched to a gene; V was cut back by 3 bases and J by 8 bases. Per the germline V gene, CDR1 is MDHEN and CDR2 is SYDVKM. The CDR3 bases are TGTGCCAGCAGTTTGACTAAACAGGGGGGTTATAGAGAAAAACTGTTTTTT. Its protein is CASSLTKQGGYREKLFF.

The V call is TRBV10-2, the J call TRBJ2-3; D is unresolved. V lost 6 bases, J lost 5 bases, and 12 bases lay in between. The CDR3 has 13 residues. The germline CDR1 and CDR2 sequences are WSHSY and SAAADI. The CDR3 here is CASRISSVDTQYF. CDR3 DNA sequence: TGCGCCAGCAGAATTTCCTCTGTAGATACGCAGTATTTT.

The gene calls are TRBV28 and TRBJ2-3; 8 bases align to TRBD2. Germline V lookup: CDR1 MDHEN, CDR2 SYDVKM. This CDR3 is 16 amino acids long. V trimming: 5 bases; J trimming: 6 bases; junction bases outside the gene matches: 13. The DNA of the CDR3 is TGTGCCAGCAGTACCCCCTGGACTAGCCAGGGGGATACGCAGTATTTT. Translation gives CASSTPWTSQGDTQYF.

The chain is built from TRBV7-2 and TRBJ1-4; D uncertain. Trimming took 5 bases from V and 5 from J, leaving 6 bases between them. Germline V gene sequence: CDR1 SGHTA, CDR2 FQGNSA. This CDR3 spans 12 amino acids. In nucleotides, the CDR3 is TGTGCCAGCAGCCCAGCCAATGAAAAACTGTTTTTT. It is translated as CASSPANEKLFF.

The chain carries TRBV2 and TRBJ2-1; 9 bases are a match to TRBD2. The CDR3 has 14 residues. V lost 7 bases and J lost 8; bases outside the gene matches: 9. Germline V CDR1 and CDR2: SNHLY, FYNNEI. The CDR3 bases are TGTGCCAGCACCGGGACTAGCCGTCGGGATGAGCAGTTCTTC. Translation: CASTGTSRRDEQFF.

The sample holds one count of this clone. The J gene is TRBJ1-2, the V gene TRBV18, with 7 bases fitting TRBD1. The CDR3 extends over 16 amino acids. The germline V gene has CDR1 KGHSH and CDR2 LQKENI. With 2 bases clipped from V and 8 bases from J, the junction kept 14 bases outside the gene matches. Written as DNA, the CDR3 is TGTGCCAGCTCACCAGCTTCGGAGGGGGCGGCGAAAGGCTACACCTTC. Translation gives CASSPASEGAAKGYTF.

The chain has TRBV18 and TRBJ2-1, with 13 bases matching TRBD2. Germline loops: CDR1 KGHSH, CDR2 LQKENI. V was clipped by 1 base and J by 6 bases; unmatched bases: 0. This CDR3 has 15 amino acids. CDR3 in DNA: TGTGCCAGCTCACCACGGACTAGCGGGAGCAATGAGCAGTTCTTC. Protein product: CASSPRTSGSNEQFF.

V and J are TRBV28 and TRBJ2-3, with a weak D call TRBD1 (7 bases). The CDR3 extends over 17 amino acids. Germline CDR1 reads MDHEN; CDR2 reads SYDVKM. Trimming left V 3 bases short and J 2 bases short, with 18 bases between. This chain's CDR3 is CASSFRGARLLTDTQYF. In nucleotides, the CDR3 is TGTGCCAGCAGTTTCAGGGGGGCTAGGCTTCTCACAGATACGCAGTATTTT.

The chain has TRBV7-9 and TRBJ1-1; D is unclear. V lost 4 bases, J lost 0 bases, and 6 bases lay in between. In germline, CDR1 is SEHNR, CDR2 FQNEAQ (reference sequence). There are 13 residues in the CDR3. The CDR3: CASSYGVNTEAFF. DNA of the CDR3: TGTGCCAGCAGCTACGGCGTGAACACTGAAGCTTTCTTT.

The chain combines TRBV18 with TRBJ2-1, with D tentatively TRBD1 (5 bases). Germline V CDR1 and CDR2: KGHSH, LQKENI. The V end lost 3 bases, the J end lost 4 bases, and 13 bases lay between the germline ends. The CDR3 has 15 residues. The chain's CDR3 is CASSPPNGAYNEQFF. In DNA form, the CDR3 reads TGTGCCAGCTCACCGCCCAATGGGGCGTACAATGAGCAGTTCTTC. Full variable domain (remainder filled in from reference TRBV18 and TRBJ2-1): NAGVMQNPRHLVRRRGQEARLRCSPMKGHSHVYWYRQLPEEGLKFMVYLQKENIIDESGMPKERFSAEFPKEGPSILRIQQVVRGDSAAYFCASSPPNGAYNEQFFGPGTRLTVL.

The chain joins TRBV29-1 to TRBJ2-7; D might be TRBD1 or TRBD2, each matching 6 bases. The germline V gene has CDR1 SQVTM and CDR2 ANQGSEA. This CDR3 comprises 12 residues. With 5 bases removed from V and 6 bases from J, the gap between germline ends came to 14 bases. Here the CDR3 DNA reads TGCAGCGTTATTGGGGGGCCGGTCGAGCAGTACTTC. It is translated as CSVIGGPVEQYF.

The J gene is TRBJ2-7, the V gene TRBV6-5; no definite D call. Per germline, CDR1 MNHEY and CDR2 SVGAGI. The CDR3 spans 14 residues. Between the trimmed V and J ends, which lost 7 bases and 3 bases, there was a span of 16 bases. In DNA, the CDR3 is TGTGCCAGCACTCTTTGGTACGGCAGCTACGAGCAGTACTTC. Translated, it gives CASTLWYGSYEQYF.

This clone was seen only once. The chain recombines TRBV2 with TRBJ2-7; 10 bases map to TRBD1. Per the germline V gene, CDR1 is SNHLY and CDR2 is FYNNEI. The CDR3 spans 13 residues. V was pared by 11 bases and J by 1 base, with 5 bases of the junction left unmatched. In DNA, the CDR3 is TGTGCCGGGAGACAGGGGGCGTCCTACGAGCAGTACTTC. Translation gives CAGRQGASYEQYF.

This chain's CDR3 is CASSIVSPGSSYEQYF. CDR3 DNA: TGTGCCAGTAGTATAGTCTCCCCAGGGAGCTCCTACGAGCAGTACTTC. The genes are TRBV19 and TRBJ2-7, with D possibly called TRBD1 or TRBD2 (5 bases each). Germline CDR1 reads LNHDA; CDR2 reads SQIVND (reference sequence). Trimming took off 1 base at V and 0 bases at J, with 13 bases between the two ends. This CDR3 contains 16 residues. The entire variable domain, with the rest obtained from reference TRBV19 and TRBJ2-7, is as follows: DGGITQSPKYLFRKEGQNVTLSCEQNLNHDAMYWYRQDPGQGLRLIYYSQIVNDFQKGDIAEGYSVSREKKESFPLTVTSAQKNPTAFYLCASSIVSPGSSYEQYFGPGTRLTVT.

This clone came up once. V and J are TRBV11-2 and TRBJ2-1; possible D gene TRBD1, 5 bases. Germline assignment: CDR1 SGHAT and CDR2 FQNNGV. V lost 5 bases, J lost 7 bases, and 12 bases lay in between. This CDR3 has 13 residues. CDR3 DNA: TGTGCCAGCAGCCCCCAGGGCCCGAATGAGCAGTTCTTC. This translates into CASSPQGPNEQFF.